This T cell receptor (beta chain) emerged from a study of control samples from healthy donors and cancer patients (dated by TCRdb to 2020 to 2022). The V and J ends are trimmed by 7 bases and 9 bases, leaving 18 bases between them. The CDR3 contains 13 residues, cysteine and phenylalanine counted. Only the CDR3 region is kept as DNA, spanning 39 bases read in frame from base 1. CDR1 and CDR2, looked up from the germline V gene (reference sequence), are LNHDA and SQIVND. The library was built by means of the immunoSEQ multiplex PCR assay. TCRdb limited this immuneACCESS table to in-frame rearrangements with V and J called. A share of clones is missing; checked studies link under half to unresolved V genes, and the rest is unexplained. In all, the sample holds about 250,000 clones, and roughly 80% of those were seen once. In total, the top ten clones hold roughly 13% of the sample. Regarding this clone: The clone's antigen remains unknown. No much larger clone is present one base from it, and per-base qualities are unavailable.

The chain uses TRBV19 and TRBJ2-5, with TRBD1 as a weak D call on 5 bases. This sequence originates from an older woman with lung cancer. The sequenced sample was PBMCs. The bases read TGTGCCAGTAATAATCGCGACAGTCGGGCCCAGTACTTC. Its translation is CASNNRDSRAQYF.